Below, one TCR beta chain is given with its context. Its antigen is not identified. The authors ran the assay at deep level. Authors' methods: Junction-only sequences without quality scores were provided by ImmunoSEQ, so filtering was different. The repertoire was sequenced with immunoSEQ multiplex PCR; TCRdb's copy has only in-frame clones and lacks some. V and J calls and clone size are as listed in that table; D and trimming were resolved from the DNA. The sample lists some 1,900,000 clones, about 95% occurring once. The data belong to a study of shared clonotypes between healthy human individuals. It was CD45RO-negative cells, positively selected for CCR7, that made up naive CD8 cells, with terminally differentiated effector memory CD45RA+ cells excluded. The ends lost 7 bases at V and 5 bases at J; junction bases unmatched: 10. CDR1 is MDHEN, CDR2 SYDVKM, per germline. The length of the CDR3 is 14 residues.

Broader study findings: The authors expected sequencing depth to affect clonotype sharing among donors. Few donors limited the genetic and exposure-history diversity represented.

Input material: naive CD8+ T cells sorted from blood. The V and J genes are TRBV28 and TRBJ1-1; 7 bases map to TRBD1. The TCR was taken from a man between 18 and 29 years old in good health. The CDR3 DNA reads TGTGCCAGCACCATCGGACAGGAGGGGACTGAAGCTTTCTTT. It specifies CASTIGQEGTEAFF.